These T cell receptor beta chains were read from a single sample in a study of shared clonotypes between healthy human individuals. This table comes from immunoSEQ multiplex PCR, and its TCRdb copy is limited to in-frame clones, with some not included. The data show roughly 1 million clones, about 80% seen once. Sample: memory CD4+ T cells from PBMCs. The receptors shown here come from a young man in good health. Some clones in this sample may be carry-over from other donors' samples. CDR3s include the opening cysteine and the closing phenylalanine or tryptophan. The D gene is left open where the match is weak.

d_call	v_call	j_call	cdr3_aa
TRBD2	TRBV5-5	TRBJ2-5	CASSLSGTAFSETQYF
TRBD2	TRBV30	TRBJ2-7	CALEPSGRAWQYF
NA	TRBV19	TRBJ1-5	CASRLRGQGGRNNQPQHF
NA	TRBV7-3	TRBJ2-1	CASSPSLGGSYNEQFF
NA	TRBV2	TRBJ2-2	CASSEGGANTGELFF
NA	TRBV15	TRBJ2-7	CATSLGGYEQYF
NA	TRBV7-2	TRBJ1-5	CASSLAGGLNQPQHF
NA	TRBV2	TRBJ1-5	CASKAWSSNQPQHF
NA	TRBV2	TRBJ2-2	CASIQGSYTGELFF
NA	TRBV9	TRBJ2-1	CASSAGTEAYNEQFF
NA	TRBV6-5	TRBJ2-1	CASSYPRQESNEQFF
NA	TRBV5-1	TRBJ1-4	CASSLGQQSGEKLFF
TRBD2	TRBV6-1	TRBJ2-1	CASSELAGFTRSYNEQFF
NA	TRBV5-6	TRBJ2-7	CASSLLGYSYEQYF
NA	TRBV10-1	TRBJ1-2	CASSARQGPISGYTF
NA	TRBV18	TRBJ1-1	CASSPSGGGTFF
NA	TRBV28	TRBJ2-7	CASSLLGPSSYEQYF
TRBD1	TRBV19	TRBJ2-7	CASSIANRGSYEQYF
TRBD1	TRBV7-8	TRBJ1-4	CASSNRQGRLFF
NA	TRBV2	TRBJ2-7	CASHRGQSSGEQYF
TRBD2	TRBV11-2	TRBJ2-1	CASRNRAGGVDEQFF
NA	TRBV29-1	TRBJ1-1	CSGRKSGFGTEAFF
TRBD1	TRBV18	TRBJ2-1	CASSTTQGENEQFF
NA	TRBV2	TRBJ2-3	CASSSQPADTQYF
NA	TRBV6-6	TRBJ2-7	CASSYGQGRNEQYF
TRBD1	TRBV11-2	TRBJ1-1	CAGSLLDRTGAFF
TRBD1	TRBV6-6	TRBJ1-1	CASSYGQGGTEAFF
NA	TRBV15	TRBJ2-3	CATSRAGGADTQYF
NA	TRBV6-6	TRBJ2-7	CASSYSPSLAYEQYF
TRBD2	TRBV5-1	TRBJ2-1	CASSWRLAGESNEQFF
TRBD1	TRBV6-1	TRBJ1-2	CASRRQGGIYGYTF
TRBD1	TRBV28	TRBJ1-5	CASSFGQGSHSNQPQHF
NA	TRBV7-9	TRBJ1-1	CASRAEPGAGAFF
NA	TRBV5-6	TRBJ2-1	CASSPTYLRNEQFF
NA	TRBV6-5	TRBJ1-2	CASTLSWQGHYGYTF
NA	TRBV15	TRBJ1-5	CATSRGQLYSNQPQHF
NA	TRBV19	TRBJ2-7	CASSPRDNSYEQYF
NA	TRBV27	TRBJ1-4	CASSRVPNEKLFF
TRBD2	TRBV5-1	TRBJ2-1	CASSGTLAGGNEQFF
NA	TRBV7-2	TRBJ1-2	CASSLVNAYGYTF
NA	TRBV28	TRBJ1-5	CASSLERGQPQHF
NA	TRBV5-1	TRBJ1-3	CASSLEANPGDTIYF
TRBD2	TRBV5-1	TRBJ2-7	CASSPIPGLADEQYF
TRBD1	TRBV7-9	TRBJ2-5	CASSVRQGWETQYF
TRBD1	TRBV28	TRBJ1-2	CASSRRGYGYTF